What follows are 4 T cell receptor beta chains derived from one specimen sequenced in a study of control samples from healthy donors and cancer patients (dated by TCRdb to the early 2020s). The method was the immunoSEQ multiplex PCR assay. TCRdb provides this immuneACCESS table in a form limited to in-frame rearrangements. Some clones are lacking; in checked studies, under half of them reflect an unresolved V gene, and why the rest are absent is not known. Recorded for this sample are 350,000 to 450,000 clones; around nine tenths of them occurred a single time. The ten largest account for just under 6.5% of the sample. The sample was PBMCs. These receptors were taken from a man in his forties with head and neck cancer.

The chain couples TRBV28 to TRBJ1-3; D gene ambiguous. The CDR3 has 16 amino acids. The germline CDR1 and CDR2 sequences are MDHEN and SYDVKM. Trimming cost V 2 bases and J 3 bases, with 14 bases left between them. This CDR3 reads CASSLRGGFGGNTIYF. CDR3 bases: TGTGCCAGCAGTTTAAGAGGCGGGTTCGGTGGAAACACCATATATTTT.

The V and J genes are TRBV11-2 and TRBJ2-5; D remains ambiguous. CDR3 size: 13 residues. V was pared by 3 bases and J by 5 bases, with 10 bases between. Germline V gene data show CDR1 as SGHAT and CDR2 as FQNNGV. The CDR3 DNA is TGTGCCAGCAGCTTCTCGGCCGCGGAGACCCAGTACTTC. Protein: CASSFSAAETQYF.

This clone appeared a single time. CDR3: CASSSTRTGDYGYTF. The CDR3 DNA reads TGTGCCAGCAGCTCGACCCGGACAGGGGACTATGGCTACACCTTC. The rearrangement links TRBV11-2 to TRBJ1-2, with TRBD1 matching over 9 bases. Germline V gene data show CDR1 as SGHAT and CDR2 as FQNNGV. CDR3 length: 15 residues. The V segment lost 4 bases and the J segment 3 bases; nucleotides outside the gene matches: 6. The full variable domain, its missing parts supplied by reference TRBV11-2 and TRBJ1-2, is EAGVAQSPRYKIIEKRQSVAFWCNPISGHATLYWYQQILGQGPKLLIQFQNNGVVDDSQLPKDRFSAERLKGVDSTLKIQPAKLEDSAVYLCASSSTRTGDYGYTFGSGTRLTVV.

The genes are TRBV28 and TRBJ1-1, with D perhaps matching TRBD1 (6 bases). This CDR3 is 16 amino acids long. V lost 5 bases and J 4 bases, leaving 20 bases between the germline ends. Germline V gene data show CDR1 as MDHEN and CDR2 as SYDVKM. The CDR3 spells CASSGGTGKGPTEAFF. The CDR3 bases are TGTGCCAGCAGTGGCGGTACAGGGAAGGGTCCCACTGAAGCTTTCTTT.